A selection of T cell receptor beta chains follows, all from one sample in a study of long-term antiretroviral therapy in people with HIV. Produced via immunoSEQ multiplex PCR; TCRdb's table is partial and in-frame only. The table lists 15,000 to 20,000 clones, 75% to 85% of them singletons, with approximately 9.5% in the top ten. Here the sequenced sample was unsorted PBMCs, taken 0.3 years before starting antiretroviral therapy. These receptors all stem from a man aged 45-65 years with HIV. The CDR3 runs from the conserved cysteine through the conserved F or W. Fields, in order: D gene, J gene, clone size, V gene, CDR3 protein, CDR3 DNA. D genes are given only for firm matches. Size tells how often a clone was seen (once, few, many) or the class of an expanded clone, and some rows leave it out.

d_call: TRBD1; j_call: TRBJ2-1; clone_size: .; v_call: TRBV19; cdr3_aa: CASSSNRGLNEQFF; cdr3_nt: TGTGCCAGTAGTTCCAACAGGGGGCTGAATGAGCAGTTCTTC
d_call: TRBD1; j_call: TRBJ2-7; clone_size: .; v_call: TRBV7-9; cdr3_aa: CASSLMQGQDEQYF; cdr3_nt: TGTGCCAGCAGCTTAATGCAGGGACAGGACGAGCAGTACTTC
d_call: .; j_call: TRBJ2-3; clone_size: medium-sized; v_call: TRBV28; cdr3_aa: CASSVAASTDTQYF; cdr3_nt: TGTGCCAGCAGTGTGGCAGCTAGCACAGATACGCAGTATTTT
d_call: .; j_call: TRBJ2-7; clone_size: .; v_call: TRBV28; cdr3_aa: CASGGVGAYEQYF; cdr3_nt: TGTGCCAGTGGAGGGGTAGGGGCCTACGAGCAGTACTTC
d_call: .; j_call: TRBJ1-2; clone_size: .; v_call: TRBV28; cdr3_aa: CASSLARGNGYTF; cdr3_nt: TGTGCCAGCAGTTTGGCCAGGGGAAATGGCTACACCTTC
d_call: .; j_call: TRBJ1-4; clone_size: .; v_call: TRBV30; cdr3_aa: CAWSVLGVRGEKLFF; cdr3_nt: TGTGCCTGGAGTGTACTAGGGGTTAGAGGTGAAAAACTGTTTTTT
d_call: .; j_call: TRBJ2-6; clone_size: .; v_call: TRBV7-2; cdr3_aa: CASSVTGPSGANVLTF; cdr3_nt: TGTGCCAGCAGCGTGACAGGCCCCTCTGGGGCCAACGTCCTGACTTTC
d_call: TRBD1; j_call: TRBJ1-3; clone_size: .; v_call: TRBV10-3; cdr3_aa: CATARLDTGQSSGNTIYF; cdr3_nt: TGTGCCACCGCCCGATTAGATACGGGACAGAGCTCTGGAAACACCATATATTTT
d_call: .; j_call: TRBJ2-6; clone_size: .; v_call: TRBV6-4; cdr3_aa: CASSVQSSGANVLTF; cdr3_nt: TGTGCCAGCAGTGTCCAGAGCTCTGGGGCCAACGTCCTGACTTTC
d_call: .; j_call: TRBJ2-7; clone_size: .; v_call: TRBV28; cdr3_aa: CASRGGWEQYF; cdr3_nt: TGTGCCAGCCGAGGGGGGTGGGAGCAGTACTTC
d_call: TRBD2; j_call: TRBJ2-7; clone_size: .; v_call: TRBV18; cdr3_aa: CASSPLAGEGEQYF; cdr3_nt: TGTGCCAGCTCACCACTAGCGGGGGAAGGCGAGCAGTACTTC
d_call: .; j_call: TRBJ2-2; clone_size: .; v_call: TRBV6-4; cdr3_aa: CATNPGRGNTGELFF; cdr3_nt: TGTGCCACCAACCCGGGACGGGGGAACACCGGGGAGCTGTTTTTT
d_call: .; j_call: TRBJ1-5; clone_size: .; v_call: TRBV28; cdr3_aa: CASSLYRGAFGNQPQHF; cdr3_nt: TGTGCCAGCAGTTTATATCGCGGGGCTTTCGGCAATCAGCCCCAGCATTTT
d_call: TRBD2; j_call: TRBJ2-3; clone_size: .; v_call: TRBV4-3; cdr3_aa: CASSQEPSGGLTDTQYF; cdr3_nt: TGCGCCAGCAGCCAAGAACCTAGCGGGGGGCTCACAGATACGCAGTATTTT
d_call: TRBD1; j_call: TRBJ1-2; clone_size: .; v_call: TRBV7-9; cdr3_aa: CASSRGTGKPSGYTF; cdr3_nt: TGTGCCAGCAGCCGGGGGACAGGGAAACCCAGTGGCTACACCTTC
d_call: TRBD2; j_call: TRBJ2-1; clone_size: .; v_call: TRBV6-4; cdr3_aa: CASSDSTSGGYEQFF; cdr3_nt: TGTGCCAGCAGTGACTCGACTAGCGGCGGCTATGAGCAGTTCTTC
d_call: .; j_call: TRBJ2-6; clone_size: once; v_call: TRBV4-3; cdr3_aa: CASSQDLSSGANVLTF; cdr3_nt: TGCGCCAGCAGCCAAGATTTGAGCTCTGGGGCCAACGTCCTGACTTTC
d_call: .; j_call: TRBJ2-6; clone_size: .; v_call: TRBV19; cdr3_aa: CASSISGPGANVLTF; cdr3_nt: TGTGCCAGTAGTATAAGCGGGCCTGGGGCCAACGTCCTGACTTTC
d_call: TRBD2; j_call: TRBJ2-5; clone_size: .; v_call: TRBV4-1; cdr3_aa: CASSHRLAGGQETQYF; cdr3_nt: TGCGCCAGCAGCCACCGACTAGCGGGGGGTCAAGAGACCCAGTACTTC
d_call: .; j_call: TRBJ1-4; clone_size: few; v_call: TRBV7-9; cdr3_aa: CASSYRGGGHNEKLFF; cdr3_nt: TGTGCCAGCAGCTACAGAGGGGGGGGGCATAATGAAAAACTGTTTTTT
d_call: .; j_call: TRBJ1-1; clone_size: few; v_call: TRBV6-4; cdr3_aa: CASSAAENTEAFF; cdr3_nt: TGTGCCAGCAGTGCGGCAGAGAACACTGAAGCTTTCTTT
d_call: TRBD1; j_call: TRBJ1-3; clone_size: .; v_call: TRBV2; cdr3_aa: CASSHRDRVLSGNTIYF; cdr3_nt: TGTGCCAGCAGCCACCGGGACAGGGTACTCTCTGGAAACACCATATATTTT
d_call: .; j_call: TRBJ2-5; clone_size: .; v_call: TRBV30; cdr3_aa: CAWGQAPQETQYF; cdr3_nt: TGTGCCTGGGGCCAGGCCCCCCAAGAGACCCAGTACTTC
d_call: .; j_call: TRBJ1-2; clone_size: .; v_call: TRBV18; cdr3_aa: CASSPGRYYGYTF; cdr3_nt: TGTGCCAGCTCACCTGGCAGATACTATGGCTACACCTTC
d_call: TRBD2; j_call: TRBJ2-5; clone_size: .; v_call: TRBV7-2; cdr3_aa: CASSLGPGGGQETQYF; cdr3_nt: TGTGCCAGCAGCTTAGGGCCCGGGGGGGGTCAAGAGACCCAGTACTTC